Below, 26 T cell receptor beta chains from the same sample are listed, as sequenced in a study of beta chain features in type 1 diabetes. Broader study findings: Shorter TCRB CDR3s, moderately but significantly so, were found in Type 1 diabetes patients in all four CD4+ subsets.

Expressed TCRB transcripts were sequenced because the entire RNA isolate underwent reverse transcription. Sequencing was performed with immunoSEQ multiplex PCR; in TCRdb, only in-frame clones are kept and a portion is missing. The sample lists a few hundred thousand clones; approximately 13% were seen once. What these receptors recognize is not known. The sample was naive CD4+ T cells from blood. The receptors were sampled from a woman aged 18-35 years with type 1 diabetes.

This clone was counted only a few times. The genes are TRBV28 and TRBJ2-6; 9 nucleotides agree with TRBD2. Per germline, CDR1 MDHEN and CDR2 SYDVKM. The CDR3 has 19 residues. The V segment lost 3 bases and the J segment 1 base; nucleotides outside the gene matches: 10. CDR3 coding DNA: TGTGCCAGCAGTTTCAACACGGCGGGAGGGAGTTCTGGGGCCAACGTCCTGACTTTC. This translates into CASSFNTAGGSSGANVLTF.

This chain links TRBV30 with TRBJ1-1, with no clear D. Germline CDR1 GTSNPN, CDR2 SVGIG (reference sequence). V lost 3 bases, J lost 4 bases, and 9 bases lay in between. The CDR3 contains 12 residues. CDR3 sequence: CAWSHGGTEAFF. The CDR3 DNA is TGTGCCTGGAGCCACGGCGGCACTGAAGCTTTCTTT.

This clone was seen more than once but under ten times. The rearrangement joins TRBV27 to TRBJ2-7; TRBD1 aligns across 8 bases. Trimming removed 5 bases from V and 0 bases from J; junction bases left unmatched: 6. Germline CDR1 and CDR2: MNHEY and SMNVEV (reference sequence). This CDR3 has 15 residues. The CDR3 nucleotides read TGTGCCAGCAGTGGGGACAGGCCTAGCTCCTACGAGCAGTACGTC. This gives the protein CASSGDRPSSYEQYV.

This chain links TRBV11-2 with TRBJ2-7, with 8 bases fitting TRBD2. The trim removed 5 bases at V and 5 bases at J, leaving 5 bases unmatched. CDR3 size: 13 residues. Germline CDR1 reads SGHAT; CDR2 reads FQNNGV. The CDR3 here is CASSPPGRDEQYV. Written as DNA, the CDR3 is TGTGCCAGCAGCCCCCCCGGGAGGGACGAGCAGTACGTC.

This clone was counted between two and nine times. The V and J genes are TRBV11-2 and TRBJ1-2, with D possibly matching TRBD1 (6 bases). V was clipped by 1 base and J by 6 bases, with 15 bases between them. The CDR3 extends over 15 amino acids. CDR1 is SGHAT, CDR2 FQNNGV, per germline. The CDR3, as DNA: TGTGCCAGCAGCTTAGGGCTTCAGGGGTTCGATGGCTACACCTTC. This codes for CASSLGLQGFDGYTF.

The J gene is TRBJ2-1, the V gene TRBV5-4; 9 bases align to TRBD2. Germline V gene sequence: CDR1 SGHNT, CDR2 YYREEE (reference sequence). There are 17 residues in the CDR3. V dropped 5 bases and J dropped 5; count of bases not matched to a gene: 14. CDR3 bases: TGTGCCAGCAGTTCCCTAGTGGGCGGGAGGGCAAACAATGAGCAGTTCTTC. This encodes CASSSLVGGRANNEQFF.

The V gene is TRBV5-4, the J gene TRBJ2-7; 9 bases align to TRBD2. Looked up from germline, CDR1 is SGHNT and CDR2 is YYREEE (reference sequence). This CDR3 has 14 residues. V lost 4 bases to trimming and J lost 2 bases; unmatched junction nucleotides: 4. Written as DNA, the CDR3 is TGTGCCAGCAGCGTTAGCGGGGGAACCTACGAGCAGTACTTC. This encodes CASSVSGGTYEQYF.

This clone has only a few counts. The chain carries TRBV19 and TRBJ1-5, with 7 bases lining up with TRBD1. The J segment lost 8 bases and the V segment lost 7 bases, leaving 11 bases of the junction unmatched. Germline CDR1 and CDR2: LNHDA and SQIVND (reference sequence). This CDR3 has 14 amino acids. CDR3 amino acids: CASTSNDRVKPQHF. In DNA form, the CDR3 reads TGTGCCAGTACCTCAAATGACAGGGTGAAGCCCCAGCATTTT.

The DNA for the CDR3 is TGTGCCAGCAGCCCGCGACAGGGCGACACTGAAGCTTTCTTT. It codes for CASSPRQGDTEAFF. The chain uses TRBV7-9 and TRBJ1-1, with 7 bases matching TRBD1. The CDR3 consists of 14 residues. Germline trimming cut 5 bases from V and 3 bases from J; bases unmatched to any gene: 6. In germline, CDR1 is SEHNR, CDR2 FQNEAQ (reference sequence).

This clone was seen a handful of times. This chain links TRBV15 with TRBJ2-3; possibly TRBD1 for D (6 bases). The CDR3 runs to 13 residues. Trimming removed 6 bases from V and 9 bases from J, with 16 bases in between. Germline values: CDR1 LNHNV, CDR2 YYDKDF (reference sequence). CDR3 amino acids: CATSHDRLPTQYF. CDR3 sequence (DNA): TGTGCCACCAGTCACGACAGGCTCCCAACGCAGTATTTT.

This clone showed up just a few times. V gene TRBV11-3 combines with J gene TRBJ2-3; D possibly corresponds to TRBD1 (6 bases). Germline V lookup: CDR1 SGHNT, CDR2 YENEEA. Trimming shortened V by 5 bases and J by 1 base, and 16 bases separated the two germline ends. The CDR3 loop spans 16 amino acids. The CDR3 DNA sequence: TGTGCCAGCAGCCTGACCGGGACACCTGGCACAGATACGCAGTATTTT. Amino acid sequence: CASSLTGTPGTDTQYF.

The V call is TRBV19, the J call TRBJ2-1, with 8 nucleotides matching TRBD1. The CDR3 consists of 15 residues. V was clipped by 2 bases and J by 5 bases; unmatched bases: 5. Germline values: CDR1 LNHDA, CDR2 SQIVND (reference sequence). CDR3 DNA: TGTGCCAGTAGTATACAAGGACAGGGTAACAATGAGCAGTTCTTC. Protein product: CASSIQGQGNNEQFF.

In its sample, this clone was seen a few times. The CDR3 coding sequence is TGTGCCTGGAGTAGGGGACTAGTGTTATCCGGGGAGCTGTTTTTT. Its translation is CAWSRGLVLSGELFF. The J gene is TRBJ2-2, the V gene TRBV30; 8 positions agree with TRBD2. The germline V gene has CDR1 GTSNPN and CDR2 SVGIG (reference sequence). This CDR3 contains 15 residues. The ends lost 2 bases at V and 6 bases at J; junction bases unmatched: 8.

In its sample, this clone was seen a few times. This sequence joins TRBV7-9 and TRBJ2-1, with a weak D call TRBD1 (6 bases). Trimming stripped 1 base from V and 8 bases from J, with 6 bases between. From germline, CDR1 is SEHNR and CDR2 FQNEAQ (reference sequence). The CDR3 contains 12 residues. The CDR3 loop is CASSLEGDEQFF. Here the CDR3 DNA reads TGTGCCAGCAGCTTAGAGGGGGATGAGCAGTTCTTC.

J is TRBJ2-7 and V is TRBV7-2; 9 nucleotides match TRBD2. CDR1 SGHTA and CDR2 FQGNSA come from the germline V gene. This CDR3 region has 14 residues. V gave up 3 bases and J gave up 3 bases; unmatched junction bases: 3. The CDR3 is CASSLASGNYEQYF. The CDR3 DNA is TGTGCCAGCAGCTTGGCTAGCGGGAACTACGAGCAGTACTTC.

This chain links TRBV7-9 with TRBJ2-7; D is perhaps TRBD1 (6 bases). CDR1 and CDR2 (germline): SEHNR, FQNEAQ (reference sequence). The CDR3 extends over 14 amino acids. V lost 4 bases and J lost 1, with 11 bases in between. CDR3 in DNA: TGTGCCAGCAGCTGGAACAGGGCTTCCTACGAGCAGTACTTC. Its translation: CASSWNRASYEQYF.

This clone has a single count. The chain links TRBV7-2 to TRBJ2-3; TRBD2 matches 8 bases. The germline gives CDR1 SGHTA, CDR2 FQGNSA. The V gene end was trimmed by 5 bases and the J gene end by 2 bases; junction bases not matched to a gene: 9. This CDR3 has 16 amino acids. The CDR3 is CASSLGTSPPTDTQYF. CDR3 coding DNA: TGTGCCAGCAGCCTAGGGACTAGTCCCCCCACAGATACGCAGTATTTT. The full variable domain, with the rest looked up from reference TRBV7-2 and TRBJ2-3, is GAGVSQSPSNKVTEKGKDVELRCDPISGHTALYWYRQSLGQGLEFLIYFQGNSAPDKSGLPSDRFSAERTGGSVSTLTIQRTQQEDSAVYLCASSLGTSPPTDTQYFGPGTRLTVL.

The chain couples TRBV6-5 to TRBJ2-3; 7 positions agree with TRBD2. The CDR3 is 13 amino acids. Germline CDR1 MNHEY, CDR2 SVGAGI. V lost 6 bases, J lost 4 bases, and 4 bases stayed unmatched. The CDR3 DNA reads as TGTGCCAGCAGGGCGGGAGCATCAGATACGCAGTATTTT. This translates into CASRAGASDTQYF.

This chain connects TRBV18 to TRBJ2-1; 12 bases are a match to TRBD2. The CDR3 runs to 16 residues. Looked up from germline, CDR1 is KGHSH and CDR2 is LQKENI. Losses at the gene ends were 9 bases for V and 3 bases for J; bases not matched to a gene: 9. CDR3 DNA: TGTGCCAGTAAACTAGCGGGAGGTCCAAGCTACAATGAGCAGTTCTTC. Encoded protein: CASKLAGGPSYNEQFF.

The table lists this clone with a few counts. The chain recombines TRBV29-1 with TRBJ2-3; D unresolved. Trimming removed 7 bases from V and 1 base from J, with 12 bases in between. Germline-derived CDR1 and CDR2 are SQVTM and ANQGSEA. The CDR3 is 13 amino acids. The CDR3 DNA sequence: TGCAGCGCCCGTAGGAGTGGCACAGATACGCAGTATTTT. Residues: CSARRSGTDTQYF.

CDR3 DNA sequence: TGTGCCAGCAGCCTCAGGGGGGCCAACGTCCTGACTTTC. Its translation: CASSLRGANVLTF. This chain links TRBV13 with TRBJ2-6; D remains ambiguous. There are 13 residues in the CDR3. Trimming pared 5 bases from V and 4 bases from J, leaving 6 bases between. Germline CDR1 is PRHDT and CDR2 is FYEKMQ (reference sequence).

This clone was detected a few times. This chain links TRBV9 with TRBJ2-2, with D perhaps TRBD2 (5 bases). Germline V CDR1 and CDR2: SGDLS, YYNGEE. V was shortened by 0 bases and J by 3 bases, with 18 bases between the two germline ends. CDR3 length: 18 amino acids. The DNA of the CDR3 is TGTGCCAGCAGCGTAGCTCCAACTGGACTCACCTACACCGGGGAGCTGTTTTTT. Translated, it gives CASSVAPTGLTYTGELFF.

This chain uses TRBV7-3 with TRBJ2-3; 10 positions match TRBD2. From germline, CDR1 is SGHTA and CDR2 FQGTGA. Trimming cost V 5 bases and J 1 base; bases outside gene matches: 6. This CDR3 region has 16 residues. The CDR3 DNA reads TGTGCCAGCAGCCAACCTAGCGGGAGTGGCACAGATACGCAGTATTTT. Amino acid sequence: CASSQPSGSGTDTQYF.

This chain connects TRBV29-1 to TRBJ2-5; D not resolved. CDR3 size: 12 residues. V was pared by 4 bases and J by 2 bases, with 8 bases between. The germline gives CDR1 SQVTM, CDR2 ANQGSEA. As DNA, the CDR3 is TGCAGCGTTGTGGGCCTGCAAGAGACCCAGTACTTC. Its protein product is CSVVGLQETQYF. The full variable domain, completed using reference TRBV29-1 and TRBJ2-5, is SAVISQKPSRDICQRGTSLTIQCQVDSQVTMMFWYRQQPGQSLTLIATANQGSEATYESGFVIDKFPISRPNLTFSTLTVSNMSPEDSSIYLCSVVGLQETQYFGPGTRLLVL.

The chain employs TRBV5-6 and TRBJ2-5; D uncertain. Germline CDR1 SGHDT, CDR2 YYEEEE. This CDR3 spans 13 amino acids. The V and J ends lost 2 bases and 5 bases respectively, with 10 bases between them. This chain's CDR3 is CASSFGARETQYF. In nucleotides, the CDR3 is TGTGCCAGCAGCTTTGGAGCGAGGGAGACCCAGTACTTC.

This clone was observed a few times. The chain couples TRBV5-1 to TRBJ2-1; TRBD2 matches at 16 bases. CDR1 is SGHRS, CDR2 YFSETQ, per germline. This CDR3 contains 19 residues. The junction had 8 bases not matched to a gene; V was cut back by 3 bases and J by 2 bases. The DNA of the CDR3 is TGCGCCAGCAGCTCCATGGGACTAGCGGGAGGGAGTACCTACAATGAGCAGTTCTTC. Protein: CASSSMGLAGGSTYNEQFF.